This is a list of T cell receptor beta chains from one sample in a study of T cells in Graves' hyperthyroidism and ophthalmopathy. Via MiXCR, TCRdb re-called the multiplex PCR reads, giving one row per CDR3 protein. The sample has hundreds of thousands of distinct CDR3 sequences; 11% to 15% are singletons. Sequencing input: blood. These TCRs come from a woman younger than 30 with Graves' hyperthyroidism. Both conserved end residues are part of each CDR3.

J | V | CDR3
TRBJ2-6 | TRBV6-2/TRBV6-3 | CASSYPAGANVLTF
TRBJ1-1 | TRBV6-5 | CASGYRANTEAFF
TRBJ1-1 | TRBV12-3/TRBV12-4 | CASRVWGGDDTEAFF
TRBJ1-1 | TRBV20-1 | CSARDEGRGVTEAFF
TRBJ2-3 | TRBV11-3 | CASSPGGMSGDTQYF
TRBJ1-1 | TRBV12-5 | CASGLPRPSRGGDTEAFF
TRBJ2-7 | TRBV11-2 | CASSVLTGGRYEQYF
TRBJ1-1 | TRBV30 | CAWSSWATEAFF
TRBJ2-2 | TRBV7-9 | CASNPSGANTGELFF
TRBJ2-1 | TRBV4-3 | CASSQVAGGPYNEQFF